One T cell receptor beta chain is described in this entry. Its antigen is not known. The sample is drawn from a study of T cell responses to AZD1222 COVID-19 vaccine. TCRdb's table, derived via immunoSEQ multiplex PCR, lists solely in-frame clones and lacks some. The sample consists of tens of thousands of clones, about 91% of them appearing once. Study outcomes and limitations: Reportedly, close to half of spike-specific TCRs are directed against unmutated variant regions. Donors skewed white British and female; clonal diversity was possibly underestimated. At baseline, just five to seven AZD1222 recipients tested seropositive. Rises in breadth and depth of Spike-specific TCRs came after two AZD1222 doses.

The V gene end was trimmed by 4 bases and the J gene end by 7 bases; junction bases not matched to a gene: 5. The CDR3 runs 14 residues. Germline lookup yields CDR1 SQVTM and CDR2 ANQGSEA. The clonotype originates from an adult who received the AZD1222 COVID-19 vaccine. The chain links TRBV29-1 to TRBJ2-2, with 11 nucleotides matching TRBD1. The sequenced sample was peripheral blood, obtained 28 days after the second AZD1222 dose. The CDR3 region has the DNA TGCAGCGTTGCTGGACAGGGGGCGGACGGGGAGCTGTTTTTT. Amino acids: CSVAGQGADGELFF.